The 10 T cell receptor beta chains listed next were all sequenced from one sample in a study of shared clonotypes between healthy human individuals. Terminally differentiated effector memory CD45RA+ cells were excluded by CCR7 positive selection of CD45RO-negative cells. The protocol was immunoSEQ multiplex PCR, while the TCRdb copy is restricted to in-frame clones and leaves out a portion. The sample carries around 610,000 clones, approximately 96% recorded once. The source material was naive CD8+ T cells sorted from blood. Every receptor here comes from a woman between 25 and 40 years old in good health.

The chain combines TRBV19 with TRBJ2-2; 7 positions agree with TRBD1. V dropped 3 bases and J dropped 8; count of bases not matched to a gene: 9. CDR1 and CDR2 (germline): LNHDA, SQIVND (reference sequence). The length of the CDR3 is 15 residues. The CDR3 sequence is CASSMGTVGWGELFF. The CDR3 nucleotides read TGTGCCAGTAGTATGGGGACAGTAGGTTGGGGGGAGCTGTTTTTT.

The genes are TRBV11-2 and TRBJ1-2; D not resolved. CDR3 length equals 13 residues. Deletions cut 5 bases from V and 5 bases from J, with 12 bases between. Germline CDR1 is SGHAT and CDR2 is FQNNGV. The CDR3 sequence is CASSPQAYYGYTF. The CDR3 region has the DNA TGTGCCAGCAGCCCTCAGGCCTATTATGGCTACACCTTC.

The J gene is TRBJ2-6, the V gene TRBV19; D gene uncertain. V was cut by 1 base and J by 0 bases, with 7 bases left in between. This CDR3 contains 16 residues. Per germline, CDR1 LNHDA and CDR2 SQIVND (reference sequence). The CDR3 DNA reads as TGTGCCAGTAGTATAGTGGGTGGCTCTGGGGCCAACGTCCTGACTTTC. Its translation is CASSIVGGSGANVLTF.

The V call is TRBV2, the J call TRBJ2-1; tentatively, D is TRBD1 or TRBD2 (5 bases each). The V and J ends lost 5 bases and 0 bases respectively, with 17 bases between them. CDR3 length equals 17 residues. Per the germline V gene, CDR1 is SNHLY and CDR2 is FYNNEI. CDR3 nucleotide sequence: TGTGCCAGCAGTTTTATTTCCGGGGCCAGCTCCTACAATGAGCAGTTCTTC. Protein: CASSFISGASSYNEQFF.

The rearrangement uses TRBV2 and TRBJ2-1; D is perhaps TRBD2 (6 bases). Between the trimmed V and J ends, which lost 6 bases and 4 bases, there was a span of 19 bases. Germline CDR1 is SNHLY and CDR2 is FYNNEI. The CDR3 covers 16 residues. The CDR3 DNA sequence: TGTGCCAGCAGCACTCTTGAGCGCGGGGTATACAATGAGCAGTTCTTC. It translates to CASSTLERGVYNEQFF.

CDR3 DNA: TGTGCCAGCTGGGGAAAGGATCCCCAAGAGACCCAGTACTTC. This sequence encodes CASWGKDPQETQYF. The chain employs TRBV27 and TRBJ2-5, with no clear D. The length of the CDR3 is 14 residues. CDR1 and CDR2 from the germline V gene are MNHEY and SMNVEV (reference sequence). The germline V and J ends were trimmed by 8 bases and 1 base, with 14 bases remaining between them.

The J gene is TRBJ2-1, the V gene TRBV27; no clear D. This CDR3 is built from 14 residues. Germline V lookup: CDR1 MNHEY, CDR2 SMNVEV (reference sequence). The V and J ends lost 6 bases and 8 bases respectively, with 17 bases between them. CDR3 DNA: TGTGCCAGCAGCCCTACTCGTGGGGTGGATGAGCAGTTCTTC. It encodes CASSPTRGVDEQFF.

This sequence joins TRBV5-5 and TRBJ1-3; D might be TRBD1 (6 bases). Germline CDR1 and CDR2: SGHKS and YYEKEE (reference sequence). CDR3 length: 16 residues. Between the trimmed V and J ends, which lost 4 bases and 1 base, there was a span of 15 bases. Written as DNA, the CDR3 is TGTGCCAGCAGCCCATCCCCCACAGGGTCTGGAAACACCATATATTTT. Translation gives CASSPSPTGSGNTIYF.

This CDR3 reads CASSLDRTSLEQYF. The CDR3 nucleotides are TGTGCCAGCAGCTTAGATAGGACGAGTCTCGAGCAGTACTTC. V and J are TRBV11-3 and TRBJ2-5; D is unclear. The end of the DNA fits TRBJ2-7 better, so the J call may be wrong. CDR1 is SGHNT and CDR2 is YENEEA in the germline V gene. The CDR3 contains 14 residues.

The V gene is TRBV10-3, the J gene TRBJ1-4; TRBD1 might be the D (6 bases). V was cut by 0 bases and J by 5 bases, with 10 bases left in between. CDR3 length: 15 amino acids. Germline V lookup: CDR1 ENHRY, CDR2 SYGVKD. The CDR3 reads CAISESHRENEKLFF. The CDR3, as DNA: TGTGCCATCAGTGAGTCGCACAGGGAAAATGAAAAACTGTTTTTT.